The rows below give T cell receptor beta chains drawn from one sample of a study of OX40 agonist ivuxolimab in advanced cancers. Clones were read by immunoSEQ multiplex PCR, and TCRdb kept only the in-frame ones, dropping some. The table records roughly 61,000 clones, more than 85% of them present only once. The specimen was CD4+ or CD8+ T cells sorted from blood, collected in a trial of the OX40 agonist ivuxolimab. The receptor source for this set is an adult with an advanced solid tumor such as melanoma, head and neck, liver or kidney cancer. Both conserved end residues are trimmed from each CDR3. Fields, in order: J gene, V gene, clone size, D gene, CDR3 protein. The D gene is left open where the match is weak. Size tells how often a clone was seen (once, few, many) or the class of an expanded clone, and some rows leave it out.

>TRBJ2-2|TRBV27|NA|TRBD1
ASSLQGALTGELF
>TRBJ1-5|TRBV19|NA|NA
ASSEGGQPQH
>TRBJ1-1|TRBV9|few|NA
ASSPSGTEAF
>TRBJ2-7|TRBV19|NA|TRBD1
ASSPGQGGYEQY
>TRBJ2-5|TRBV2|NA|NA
ASSERRESARYQETQY
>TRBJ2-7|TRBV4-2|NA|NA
ASSQAVEQY
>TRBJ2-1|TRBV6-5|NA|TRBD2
ASIGLAPHEQF
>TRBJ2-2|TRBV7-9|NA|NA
ASSFIGGELF
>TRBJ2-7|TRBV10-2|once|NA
ASSVGQSSYEQY
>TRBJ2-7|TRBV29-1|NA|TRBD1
SVELETGSSYEQY
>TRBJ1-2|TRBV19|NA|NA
ATNHGVIGGYT
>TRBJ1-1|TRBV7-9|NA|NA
ASSLVDRLNTEAF
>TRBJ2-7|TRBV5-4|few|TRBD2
ASSPTGLAGTEQY
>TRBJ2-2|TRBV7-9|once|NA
ASSQTRDRSTGELF
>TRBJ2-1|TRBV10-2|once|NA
ASSESGYNEQF
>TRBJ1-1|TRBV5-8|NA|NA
ASSLLMTGIGGNTEAF
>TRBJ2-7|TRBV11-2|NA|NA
ASSSPGTLLEQY
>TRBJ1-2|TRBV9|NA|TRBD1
ASSPEGQGATYGYT
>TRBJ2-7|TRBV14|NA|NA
ASSHTWGVPYEQY
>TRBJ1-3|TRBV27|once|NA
ASSSGVSGNTIY
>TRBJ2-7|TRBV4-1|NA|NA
ASSQGGDRAEQY
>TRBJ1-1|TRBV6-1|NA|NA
ASSEGPLSTEAF
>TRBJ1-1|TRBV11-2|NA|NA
ASSGGGANTEAF
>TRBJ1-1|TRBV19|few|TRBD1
ASRPGGTEAF
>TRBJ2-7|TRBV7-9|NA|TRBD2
AIPSGGIEQY
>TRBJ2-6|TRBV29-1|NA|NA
SVAGAGANVLT
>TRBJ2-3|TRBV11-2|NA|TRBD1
ASSSYDLRDSLFRTQY
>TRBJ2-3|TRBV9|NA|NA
ASSVKGVGTDTQY
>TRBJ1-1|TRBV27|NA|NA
ASSFGFGAEAF
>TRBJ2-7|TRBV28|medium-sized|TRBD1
ASSPRQGTWGYEQY
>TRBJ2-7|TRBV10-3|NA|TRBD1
AISVSGTGSYEQY
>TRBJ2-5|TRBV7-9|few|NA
ASSLAAETQY
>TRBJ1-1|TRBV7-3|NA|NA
ASSLSGHTNTEAF
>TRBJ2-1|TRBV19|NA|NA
ASSIASLNEQF
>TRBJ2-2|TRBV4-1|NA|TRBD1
ASSQGPGTGVTGELF
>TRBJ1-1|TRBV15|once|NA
AISLDGNTEAF
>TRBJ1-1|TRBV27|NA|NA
ASRGIEPFYGDTEAF
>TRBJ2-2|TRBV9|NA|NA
ASSTAGDYTGELF
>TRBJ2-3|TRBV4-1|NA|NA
ASSQASGVRTDTQY
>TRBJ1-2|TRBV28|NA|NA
ASSFPSNYGYT
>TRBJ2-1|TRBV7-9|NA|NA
ASSLAGATYNEQF